The source of this T cell receptor (beta chain) is a study of blood T cell repertoires in COVID-19. In the study overall: Samples representing acute and convalescent COVID-19 were sourced from the United States, Italy and Spain.

CDR3 length: 16 amino acids. Germline V gene lookup returns CDR1 SGHDT and CDR2 YYEEEE. V was clipped by 2 bases and J by 0 bases, with 11 bases between them. In the original analysis: Nucleated cell counts were estimated from reference gene primer amplification. Generated by immunoSEQ multiplex PCR, the TCRdb table keeps only in-frame clones and is missing some. For V, J and clone size, that table is used; D and trimming come from the DNA. The sample carries under 200,000 clones, roughly four fifths recorded once. The sample was peripheral blood. The rearrangement links TRBV5-6 to TRBJ1-4; tentatively, D is TRBD1 (6 bases). This TCR came from a human donor in a cohort sampled during active COVID-19. The CDR3 nucleotides are TGTGCCAGCAGCTTCGCCCAGGGGTCAACTAATGAAAAACTGTTTTTT. This gives the protein CASSFAQGSTNEKLFF. The whole variable domain, filled in from reference TRBV5-6 and TRBJ1-4, reads DAGVTQSPTHLIKTRGQQVTLRCSPKSGHDTVSWYQQALGQGPQFIFQYYEEEERQRGNFPDRFSGHQFPNYSSELNVNALLLGDSALYLCASSFAQGSTNEKLFFGSGTQLSVL.